In this sample, the clone carrying this T cell receptor beta chain turned up a few times. The antigen is unknown. Libraries of TCR beta came from quantitative 5'-RACE with molecular barcodes. TCRdb recomputed calls from the 5' RACE reads with MiXCR, one row per CDR3 protein. Of under 300,000 distinct CDR3 sequences in the sample, roughly a tenth were seen once. The sample belongs to a study of CD8 T cells in ankylosing spondylitis. Study observations and caveats: It was reported that disease-linked clones were significantly enriched in matched ankylosing spondylitis synovial fluid.

The specimen was blood, either unsorted or a sorted T cell fraction (not recorded which). The TCR comes from a male donor with ankylosing spondylitis or in good health (not recorded which).

This chain's CDR3 is CASSQAGTNEKLFF. CDR3 sequence (DNA): TGTGCCAGCAGCCAGGCAGGTACAAATGAAAAACTGTTTTTT. This rearrangement joins TRBV3-1 to TRBJ1-4; D remains ambiguous. The V end lost 3 bases, the J end lost 5 bases, and 10 bases lay between the germline ends. Germline V CDR1 and CDR2: LGHDT, YNNKEL (reference sequence). This CDR3 comprises 14 residues.